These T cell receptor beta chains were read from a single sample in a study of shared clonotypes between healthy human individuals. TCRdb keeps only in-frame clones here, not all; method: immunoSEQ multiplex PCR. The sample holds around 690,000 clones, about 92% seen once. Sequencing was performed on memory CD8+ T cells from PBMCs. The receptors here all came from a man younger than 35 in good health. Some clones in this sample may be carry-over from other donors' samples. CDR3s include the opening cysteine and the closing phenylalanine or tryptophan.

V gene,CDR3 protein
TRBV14,CASSQESQAGADTQYF
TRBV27,CASSSGQRANYGYTF
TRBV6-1,CASSEHRSGELFF
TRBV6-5,CASSTNPAGYNEQFF
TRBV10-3,CAISEWPETYEQYF
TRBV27,CASGHLSTLGNNSPLHF
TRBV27,CASSLTPWGKSNQPQHF
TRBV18,CASSPQVRKGRRYPYEQYF
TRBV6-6,CASSRDRGGADTQYF
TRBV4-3,CASSQDYPSTSGSYNEQFF
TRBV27,CASSFQAWGTDTQYF
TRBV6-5,CASSLSRGASETQYF
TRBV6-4,CASSKSDTGELFF
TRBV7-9,CASSLNEVFGSTDTQYF
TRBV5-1,CASSPTGGHGTEAFF
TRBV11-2,CASSFGSRIYEQYF
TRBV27,CASSLSYKGSGEQYF
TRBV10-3,CAISEPLTGAEQYF
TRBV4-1,CASSAGTGERNTIYF
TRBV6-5,CASSSPNEKLFF
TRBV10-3,CAISPFSRTSGAYEQYF
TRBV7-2,CASNPMDLSYGYTF
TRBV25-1,CASSERQGETPLHF
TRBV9,CASSEGRDYGYTF